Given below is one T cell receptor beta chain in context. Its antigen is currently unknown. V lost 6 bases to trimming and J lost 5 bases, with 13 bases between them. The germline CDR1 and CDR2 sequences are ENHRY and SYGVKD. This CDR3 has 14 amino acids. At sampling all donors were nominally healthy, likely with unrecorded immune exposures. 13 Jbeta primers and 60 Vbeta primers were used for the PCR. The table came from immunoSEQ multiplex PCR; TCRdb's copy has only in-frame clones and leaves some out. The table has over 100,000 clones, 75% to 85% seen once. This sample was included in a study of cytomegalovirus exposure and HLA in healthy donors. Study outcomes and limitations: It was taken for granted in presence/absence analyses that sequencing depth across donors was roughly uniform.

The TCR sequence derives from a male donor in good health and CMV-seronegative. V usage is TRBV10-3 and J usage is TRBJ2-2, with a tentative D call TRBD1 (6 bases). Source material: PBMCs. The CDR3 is CAIRTGKETGELFF. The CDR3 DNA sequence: TGTGCCATCAGGACAGGAAAGGAGACCGGGGAGCTGTTTTTT.